This T cell receptor beta chain was sequenced during a study of human T cells and chemical hapten exposure. The V end lost 2 bases, the J end lost 2 bases, and 15 bases lay between the germline ends. The CDR3 consists of 15 residues. Germline CDR1 reads DFQATT; CDR2 reads SNEGSKA (reference sequence). Via MiXCR, TCRdb re-called the RACE reads, giving one row per CDR3 protein. The sample has about 120,000 distinct CDR3 sequences; approximately 13% are singletons. This clonotype came up many times. Time point meaning: pre-sensitization, week 0. Treatment in this sample: therapeutic diphenylcyclopropenone sensitization with weekly scalp DPC.

The sequencing used whole blood, collected in connection with sensitization to the hapten diphenylcyclopropenone (DPC). The rearrangement uses TRBV20-1 and TRBJ2-5; D may be TRBD1 (7 bases). The TCR was taken from a woman aged 18-29 years with alopecia areata. Some clones in this sample may be carry-over from other donors' samples. DNA of the CDR3: TGCAGTGCTAGAAGACCAGGGGGGATACAAGAGACCCAGTACTTC. Translation gives CSARRPGGIQETQYF.